The 26 T cell receptor beta chains listed next were all sequenced from one sample in a study of T-cell memory formation after mild COVID-19. Each CDR3 protein is one row after TCRdb ran MiXCR on the 5' RACE reads. The data hold about 130,000 distinct CDR3 sequences, with approximately 15% observed a single time. Source material: PBMCs or a T cell subset sorted from them (not recorded which). The receptors derive from a man aged 18-30 years who had mild COVID-19 (a few samples of this study predate the infection). Cell type and time point are not known.

The table lists this clonotype with a few counts. The rearrangement uses TRBV1 and TRBJ2-1; the DNA was not compared with TRBD2, the D call given in the table. TRBV1 is a pseudogene segment. The CDR3 length is 14 residues. CDR3 region: CTSSLGTPVEGQFF. The CDR3 bases are TGCACCAGCAGCCTGGGGACTCCGGTCGAGGGGCAGTTCTTC.

The rearrangement joins TRBV20-1 to TRBJ1-2, with 7 bases fitting TRBD1. Germline assignment: CDR1 DFQATT and CDR2 SNEGSKA (reference sequence). Trimming at V came to 7 bases and at J to 8 bases, leaving 10 bases not matched to a gene. The CDR3 has 12 residues. CDR3 protein: CSGPDRVQGYTF. DNA of the CDR3: TGCAGTGGCCCAGACAGGGTTCAAGGCTACACCTTC.

The rearrangement uses TRBV12-3 or TRBV12-4 and TRBJ1-2; D is undetermined. The CDR3 runs 14 residues. Trimming took off 1 base at V and 0 bases at J, with 6 bases between the two ends. CDR3 nucleotide sequence: TGTGCCAGCAGTTTAGGGCAGTCTAACTATGGCTACACCTTC. The encoded protein is CASSLGQSNYGYTF.

The V call is TRBV6-5, the J call TRBJ1-1; the D is unclear. Trimming removed 0 bases from V and 0 bases from J, with 8 bases in between. Per germline, CDR1 MNHEY and CDR2 SVGAGI. CDR3 length: 15 amino acids. CDR3 sequence (DNA): TGTGCCAGCAGTTACTCTGGCACTATGAACACTGAAGCTTTCTTT. Its translation is CASSYSGTMNTEAFF.

This CDR3 is CASSFGGVTDTQYF. CDR3 DNA: TGTGCCAGCAGCTTTGGCGGAGTGACAGATACGCAGTATTTT. The chain couples TRBV7-3 to TRBJ2-3; D uncertain. Germline lookup yields CDR1 SGHTA and CDR2 FQGTGA. V dropped 3 bases and J dropped 3 bases, with 10 bases sitting between them. This CDR3 has 14 residues.

The J gene is TRBJ2-1, the V gene TRBV2; 7 nucleotides agree with TRBD1. Germline assignment: CDR1 SNHLY and CDR2 FYNNEI. The CDR3 extends over 13 amino acids. J gave up 9 bases and V 8 bases, and 10 bases lay outside the gene matches. This CDR3 reads CASGQDSPIEQFF. CDR3 in DNA: TGTGCCAGCGGACAGGACAGCCCCATTGAGCAGTTCTTC.

The V call is TRBV6-5, the J call TRBJ2-2; no clear D. This CDR3 comprises 15 residues. The germline CDR1 and CDR2 sequences are MNHEY and SVGAGI. Trimming stripped 2 bases from V and 8 bases from J, with 15 bases between. CDR3 in amino acids: CASSYRPFSLGELFF. For the CDR3, the DNA is TGTGCCAGCAGTTACCGGCCTTTCTCGTTAGGGGAGCTGTTTTTT.

The chain employs TRBV6-2 or TRBV6-3 and TRBJ1-5; TRBD1 aligns across 8 bases. Per germline, CDR1 MNHEY and CDR2 SVGEGT. CDR3 length equals 15 residues. V shed 5 bases and J 6 bases; nucleotides not matched to a gene: 9. Here the CDR3 DNA reads TGTGCCAGCAGTCCCTTCGGACAGGGACGTCAGCCCCAGCATTTT. It translates to CASSPFGQGRQPQHF.

The chain combines TRBV5-1 with TRBJ2-3; D uncertain. CDR1 SGHRS and CDR2 YFSETQ come from the germline V gene. CDR3 length equals 13 residues. V shed 4 bases and J shed 4 bases, with 10 bases lying between them. The chain's CDR3 is CASSPLVADTQYF. As DNA, the CDR3 is TGCGCCAGCAGCCCCCTCGTTGCAGATACGCAGTATTTT.

This clonotype has a handful of counts. The J gene is TRBJ2-2, the V gene TRBV9; 10 nucleotides line up with TRBD1. The CDR3 is 17 residues long. Germline trimming cut 4 bases from V and 4 bases from J; bases unmatched to any gene: 10. Looked up from germline, CDR1 is SGDLS and CDR2 is YYNGEE. The CDR3 coding sequence is TGTGCCAGCAGCCCGCGGGACAGGGGCTTGGCCACCGGGGAGCTGTTTTTT. Translating it yields CASSPRDRGLATGELFF.

This clonotype has more than one count but fewer than ten. The V gene is TRBV10-2, the J gene TRBJ2-7; the D gene is possibly TRBD2 (6 bases). V lost 6 bases to trimming and J lost 2 bases, with 11 bases between them. Germline values: CDR1 WSHSY, CDR2 SAAADI. This CDR3 spans 13 amino acids. CDR3 amino acids: CASRREQPYEQYF. The CDR3 coding sequence is TGCGCCAGCAGGCGGGAACAGCCCTACGAGCAGTACTTC.

The rearrangement uses TRBV4-2 and TRBJ1-4; D call uncertain. Trimming cost V 1 base and J 3 bases, with 6 bases left between them. From germline, CDR1 is LGHNA and CDR2 YNFKEQ. The length of the CDR3 is 14 residues. In DNA, the CDR3 is TGTGCCAGCAGCCAAGTCGGGGCTAATGAAAAACTGTTTTTT. Protein: CASSQVGANEKLFF.

CDR3 loop: CASSSTGGPGNTIYF. The CDR3 coding sequence is TGTGCCAGCAGCTCGACAGGGGGCCCTGGAAACACCATATATTTT. The rearrangement links TRBV9 to TRBJ1-3; 10 nucleotides line up with TRBD1. The CDR3 length is 15 residues. The germline V gene has CDR1 SGDLS and CDR2 YYNGEE. V lost 4 bases, J lost 2 bases, and 3 bases stayed unmatched.

This clonotype was seen at least ten times. The chain is built from TRBV5-1 and TRBJ2-3; perhaps D is TRBD1 or TRBD2 (5 bases each). There are 14 residues in the CDR3. V lost 4 bases and J 6 bases, leaving 15 bases between the germline ends. The germline CDR1 and CDR2 sequences are SGHRS and YFSETQ. The CDR3: CASSAGTERDTQYF. The DNA for the CDR3 is TGCGCCAGCAGCGCCGGGACCGAGCGGGATACGCAGTATTTT. The complete variable domain, with remaining parts taken from reference TRBV5-1 and TRBJ2-3, reads KAGVTQTPRYLIKTRGQQVTLSCSPISGHRSVSWYQQTPGQGLQFLFEYFSETQRNKGNFPGRFSGRQFSNSRSEMNVSTLELGDSALYLCASSAGTERDTQYFGPGTRLTVL.

The sample holds a few counts of this clonotype. The chain employs TRBV25-1 and TRBJ1-2, with D unclear. In germline, CDR1 is MGHDK, CDR2 SYGVNS. The CDR3 length is 13 residues. V lost 2 bases to trimming and J lost 0 bases, with 4 bases between them. CDR3 sequence (DNA): TGTGCCAGCAGTGAACTTGCTAACTATGGCTACACCTTC. It codes for CASSELANYGYTF.

The sample holds a few counts of this clonotype. This chain links TRBV7-3 with TRBJ2-3; 10 bases fit TRBD1. Germline trimming cut 5 bases from V and 4 bases from J; bases unmatched to any gene: 6. CDR3 size: 15 residues. Germline V gives CDR1 SGHTA, CDR2 FQGTGA. CDR3 DNA sequence: TGTGCCAGCAGCGGAACGACAGGGGGCCCAGATACGCAGTATTTT. Its translation: CASSGTTGGPDTQYF.

The chain is built from TRBV16 and TRBJ2-7, with TRBD1 matching over 12 bases. Germline V gene data show CDR1 as KGHSY and CDR2 as FQNENV. The J segment lost 4 bases and the V segment lost 0 bases, leaving 7 bases of the junction unmatched. The CDR3 is 17 residues long. CDR3 sequence (DNA): TGTGCCAGCAGCCAATCCGTGGGACAGGGGGCTAGGTACGAGCAGTACTTC. Translated, it gives CASSQSVGQGARYEQYF.

The rearrangement joins TRBV4-2 to TRBJ1-4; possibly TRBD1 for D (6 bases). Germline V gene sequence: CDR1 LGHNA, CDR2 YNFKEQ. Trimming shortened V by 0 bases and J by 9 bases, and 11 bases separated the two germline ends. This CDR3 spans 14 amino acids. The CDR3 coding sequence is TGTGCCAGCAGCCAAGACAGGGGATTCCAAAAACTGTTTTTT. It codes for CASSQDRGFQKLFF.

Only a few counts were recorded for this clonotype. The chain recombines TRBV6-5 with TRBJ1-4; no reliable D call. From germline, CDR1 is MNHEY and CDR2 SVGAGI. V lost 0 bases, J lost 6 bases, and 5 bases lay in between. This CDR3 spans 13 amino acids. The CDR3 sequence is CASSYSGDEKLFF. For the CDR3, the DNA is TGTGCCAGCAGTTACTCTGGGGATGAAAAACTGTTTTTT.

The V call is TRBV11-2, the J call TRBJ2-5; TRBD1 or TRBD2 may be the D gene (5 bases each). There are 11 residues in the CDR3. Per germline, CDR1 SGHAT and CDR2 FQNNGV. The ends were cut back, 8 bases at V and 1 base at J, with 5 bases in the middle. The CDR3 DNA sequence: TGTGCCAGCGGGACCCAAGAGACCCAGTACTTC. Protein sequence: CASGTQETQYF.

In this sample, this clonotype turned up a few times. This sequence joins TRBV18 and TRBJ1-1; no clear D. The CDR3 length is 16 residues. Trimming removed 3 bases at V and 1 base at J, with 15 bases between. CDR1 and CDR2 (germline): KGHSH, LQKENI. The DNA of the CDR3 is TGTGCCAGCTCACCTAGCGAGTCTCAGACGAACACTGAAGCTTTCTTT. Protein sequence: CASSPSESQTNTEAFF.

This clonotype was counted ten times or more. The V gene is TRBV6-5, the J gene TRBJ1-2, with TRBD1 matching 7 bases. CDR1 and CDR2 from the germline V gene are MNHEY and SVGAGI. The CDR3 has 15 amino acids. V was pared by 0 bases and J by 8 bases, with 9 bases of the junction left unmatched. In DNA form, the CDR3 reads TGTGCCAGCAGTTACTCGGCGTCAGGGGGACGGGGCTACACCTTC. Translation gives CASSYSASGGRGYTF.

This chain links TRBV28 with TRBJ2-2, with 9 bases fitting TRBD2. CDR3 length: 15 residues. With 7 bases clipped from V and 6 bases from J, the junction kept 9 bases outside the gene matches. CDR1 and CDR2 from the germline V gene are MDHEN and SYDVKM. This CDR3 is CASTANSGGSGELFF. CDR3 DNA sequence: TGTGCCAGCACGGCTAATAGCGGGGGCTCCGGGGAGCTGTTTTTT.

This clonotype appeared a few times. This chain links TRBV7-7 with TRBJ2-3; 7 bases are a match to TRBD1. CDR3 length: 13 amino acids. Germline V gene lookup returns CDR1 SSHAT and CDR2 FNYEAQ (reference sequence). Trimming removed 5 bases from V and 4 bases from J; junction bases left unmatched: 3. The CDR3 sequence is CASSTDRADTQYF. The CDR3 nucleotides read TGTGCCAGCAGCACTGACAGGGCAGATACGCAGTATTTT.

The CDR3 region has the DNA TGCAGTGCGGAAAACAGGGATCGGATCACCGGGGAGCTGTTTTTT. Its protein product is CSAENRDRITGELFF. The chain couples TRBV20-1 to TRBJ2-2; a weak D match, TRBD1 (6 bases). Germline V gene sequence: CDR1 DFQATT, CDR2 SNEGSKA (reference sequence). CDR3 length: 15 amino acids. Between the trimmed V and J ends, which lost 6 bases and 4 bases, there was a span of 18 bases.

This clonotype was found a few times. The V gene is TRBV6-2 or TRBV6-3, the J gene TRBJ2-1; D unclear. This CDR3 is 16 amino acids long. V was pared by 0 bases and J by 0 bases, with 9 bases between. Germline V gives CDR1 MNHEY, CDR2 SVGEGT. As DNA, the CDR3 is TGTGCCAGCAGTTACTCGAAGGTGAGCTCCTACAATGAGCAGTTCTTC. As protein: CASSYSKVSSYNEQFF.